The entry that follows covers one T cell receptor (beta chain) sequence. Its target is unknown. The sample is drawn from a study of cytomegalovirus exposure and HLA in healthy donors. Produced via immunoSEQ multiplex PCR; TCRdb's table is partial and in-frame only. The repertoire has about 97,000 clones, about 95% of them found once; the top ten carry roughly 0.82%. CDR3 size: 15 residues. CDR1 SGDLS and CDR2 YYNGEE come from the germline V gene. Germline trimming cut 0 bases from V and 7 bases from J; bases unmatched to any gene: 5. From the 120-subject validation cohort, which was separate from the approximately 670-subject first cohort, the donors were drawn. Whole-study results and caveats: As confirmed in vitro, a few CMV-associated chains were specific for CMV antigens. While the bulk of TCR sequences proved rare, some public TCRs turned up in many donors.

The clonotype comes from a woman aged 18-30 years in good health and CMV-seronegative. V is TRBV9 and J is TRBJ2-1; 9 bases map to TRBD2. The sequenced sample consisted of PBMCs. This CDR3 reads CASSVESGGSNEQFF. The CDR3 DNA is TGTGCCAGCAGCGTAGAGAGCGGGGGGTCGAATGAGCAGTTCTTC.